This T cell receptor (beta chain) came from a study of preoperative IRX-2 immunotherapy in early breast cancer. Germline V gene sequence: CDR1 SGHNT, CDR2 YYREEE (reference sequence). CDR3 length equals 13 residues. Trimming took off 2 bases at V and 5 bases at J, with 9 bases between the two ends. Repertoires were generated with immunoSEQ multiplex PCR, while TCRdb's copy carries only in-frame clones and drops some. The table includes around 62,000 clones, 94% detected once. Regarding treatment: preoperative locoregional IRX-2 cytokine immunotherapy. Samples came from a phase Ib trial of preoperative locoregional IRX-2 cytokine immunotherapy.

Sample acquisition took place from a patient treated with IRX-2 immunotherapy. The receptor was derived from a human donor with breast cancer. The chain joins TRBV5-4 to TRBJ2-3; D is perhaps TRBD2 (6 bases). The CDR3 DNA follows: TGTGCCAGCAGCTTCGGTAGCGGAGATACGCAGTATTTT. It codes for CASSFGSGDTQYF.